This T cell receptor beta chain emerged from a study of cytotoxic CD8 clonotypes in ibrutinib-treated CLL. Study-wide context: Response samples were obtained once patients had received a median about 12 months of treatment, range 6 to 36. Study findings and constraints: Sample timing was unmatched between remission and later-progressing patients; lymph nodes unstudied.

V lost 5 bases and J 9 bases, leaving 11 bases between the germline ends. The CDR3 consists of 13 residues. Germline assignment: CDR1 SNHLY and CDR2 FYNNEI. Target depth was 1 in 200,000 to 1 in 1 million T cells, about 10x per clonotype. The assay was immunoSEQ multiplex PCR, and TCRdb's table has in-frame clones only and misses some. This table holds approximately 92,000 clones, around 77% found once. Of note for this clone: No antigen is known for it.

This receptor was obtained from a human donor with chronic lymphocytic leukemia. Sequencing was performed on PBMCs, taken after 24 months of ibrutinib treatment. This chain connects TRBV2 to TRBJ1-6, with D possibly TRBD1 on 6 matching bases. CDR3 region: CASSKGVSSPLHF. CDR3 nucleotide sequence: TGTGCCAGCAGTAAGGGGGTCAGTTCACCCCTCCACTTT.